The rows below give T cell receptor beta chains drawn from one sample of a study of radiation and T cells in renal cell carcinoma. Here immunoSEQ multiplex PCR was the method, and the copy in TCRdb shows in-frame clones only, minus some. This table holds roughly 100,000 clones, 82% found once. This specimen was blood, taken from a patient whose treatment included radiotherapy and nephrectomy. The receptors were gathered from a man aged 55 to 69 with renal cell carcinoma. Each CDR3 is given with its conserved first and last residue.

CDR3 protein	V gene	J gene
CASSLDRGSTDTQYF	TRBV5-8	TRBJ2-3
CSAQRLAGPFEDPDTQYF	TRBV29-1	TRBJ2-3
CASSVATGQGAYGYTF	TRBV9	TRBJ1-2
CASSQTGGNYEQYF	TRBV5-1	TRBJ2-7
CASSTANYGYTF	TRBV27	TRBJ1-2
CATSRDWGGGQETQYF	TRBV15	TRBJ2-5
CASSLDPLRGTYNEQFF	TRBV5-4	TRBJ2-1
CSVGDSANTGELFF	TRBV29-1	TRBJ2-2
CASSINRGSSNEKLFF	TRBV19	TRBJ1-4
CASSLRGIDGYTF	TRBV7-9	TRBJ1-2
CASSLSGSDITDTQYF	TRBV5-1	TRBJ2-3
CASSRDGQGYNEQFF	TRBV7-2	TRBJ2-1
CATSRDKTSGAQETQYF	TRBV15	TRBJ2-5
CATRPGGSSGLFNEQFF	TRBV15	TRBJ2-1
CASSFPGQDREQFF	TRBV5-4	TRBJ2-1
CASSLTPSGLAGGSSYEQYF	TRBV28	TRBJ2-7
CASSFSGTYNEQFF	TRBV27	TRBJ2-1
CASSHQGALDTEAFF	TRBV5-1	TRBJ1-1
CASSLDSNQPQHF	TRBV5-1	TRBJ1-5
CASSLIVRLAVSPDTQYF	TRBV7-8	TRBJ2-3
CSVEDSSGYYEQYF	TRBV29-1	TRBJ2-7
CASRGLAIAGGEYEQFF	TRBV27	TRBJ2-1
CASSEPGLAGGDEQFF	TRBV28	TRBJ2-1
CASSIVAGAGELFF	TRBV19	TRBJ2-2
CASSPAPLGNNEQFF	TRBV9	TRBJ2-1
CASSPAGSDEQYF	TRBV18	TRBJ2-7
CASSFVSGRSYEQYF	TRBV7-9	TRBJ2-7
CASSESGREGTQYF	TRBV10-2	TRBJ2-5
CASRDRGGSEQYF	TRBV19	TRBJ2-7
CASSIDATGVGNQPQHF	TRBV19	TRBJ1-5
CASSRDGVGGYTF	TRBV7-2	TRBJ1-2
CASSRGGSSYEQYF	TRBV27	TRBJ2-7
CASLGGPETEAFF	TRBV28	TRBJ1-1
CAWSLAGARGEQFF	TRBV30	TRBJ2-1
CASRLREAPETQYF	TRBV2	TRBJ2-5
CASSRTLGEQYF	TRBV7-2	TRBJ2-7
CASSAPQGAGDNEQFF	TRBV9	TRBJ2-1
CASSLAASGITDTQYF	TRBV7-6	TRBJ2-3
CASSQGPGLQYNEQFF	TRBV14	TRBJ2-1
CASSWAGMNTEAFF	TRBV7-2	TRBJ1-1
CASETDTYNEQFF	TRBV7-2	TRBJ2-1
CASSMAGDEQYF	TRBV5-1	TRBJ2-7
CASSLWRTGEDEQFF	TRBV7-6	TRBJ2-1
CAWSVGNSNQPQHF	TRBV30	TRBJ1-5
CASSFGQGASGYTF	TRBV5-5	TRBJ1-2
CATSRAGLEQYF	TRBV15	TRBJ2-7
CASSLLHTDTQYF	TRBV7-9	TRBJ2-3
CASSGQMNTEAFF	TRBV10-1	TRBJ1-1
CASSHSGDIITDTQYF	TRBV23-1	TRBJ2-3
CASSEVVAGGPQYNEQFF	TRBV6-1	TRBJ2-1
CASSYSRGNTEAFF	TRBV5-4	TRBJ1-1
CASSVEISFNEQFF	TRBV9	TRBJ2-1
CASRGLAGGPNEQFF	TRBV5-6	TRBJ2-1